These 21 T cell receptor beta chains came from one sample sequenced in a study. Adaptor-ligated barcode primers were used to amplify TRBV12-4/TRBJ1-2 clonotypes. MiXCR, run by TCRdb on the multiplex PCR reads, gives a single entry per CDR3 protein. The sample includes about 900 distinct CDR3 sequences, around 5.6% of them seen just once. Cells sorted as Tregs were CD4+, CD25+ and CD127-/low. What was sequenced was tumor-infiltrating Tregs sorted from the breast tumor. The receptors shown here come from a female donor with breast cancer.

This clonotype was seen at least ten times. The rearrangement joins TRBV12-3 or TRBV12-4 to TRBJ1-2, with a weak D call TRBD1 (6 bases). The CDR3 totals 14 residues. Trimming left V 5 bases short and J 0 bases short, with 10 bases between. In nucleotides, the CDR3 is TGTGCCAGCAGTCCTGGACAGCCTAACTATGGCTACACCTTC. Its protein is CASSPGQPNYGYTF.

This clonotype has ten or more counts. This chain uses TRBV12-3 or TRBV12-4 with TRBJ1-2; D uncertain. This CDR3 contains 12 residues. The V and J ends lost 2 bases and 4 bases respectively, with 5 bases between them. CDR3 coding DNA: TGTGCCAGCAGTTTACGTTTCTATGGCTACACCTTC. As protein: CASSLRFYGYTF.

This clonotype is labeled as large. The V and J genes are TRBV12-3 or TRBV12-4 and TRBJ1-2, with D possibly TRBD1 on 5 matching bases. CDR3 length: 14 amino acids. Trimming shortened V by 4 bases and J by 2 bases, and 11 bases separated the two germline ends. CDR3 in amino acids: CASSSWGPNYGYTF. The DNA of the CDR3 is TGTGCCAGCAGTTCATGGGGACCAAACTATGGCTACACCTTC.

Judged by abundance, this clonotype is medium-sized. The chain combines TRBV12-3 or TRBV12-4 with TRBJ1-2, with 7 bases fitting TRBD1. This CDR3 is 13 amino acids long. V shed 6 bases and J 5 bases; nucleotides not matched to a gene: 6. CDR3 sequence: CASRTKTGYGYTF. In DNA, the CDR3 is TGTGCCAGCAGGACCAAGACAGGGTATGGCTACACCTTC.

This clonotype is judged medium-sized. The chain joins TRBV12-3 or TRBV12-4 to TRBJ1-2; 9 bases are a match to TRBD1. This CDR3 region has 14 residues. V was pared by 5 bases and J by 5 bases, with 6 bases of the junction left unmatched. The CDR3 coding sequence is TGTGCCAGCAGTAGTCAGGACAGGGGTTATGGCTACACCTTC. As protein: CASSSQDRGYGYTF.

This clonotype was picked up many times. The V and J genes are TRBV12-3 or TRBV12-4 and TRBJ1-2, with no clear D. The CDR3 is made up of 13 amino acids. The ends were cut back, 5 bases at V and 4 bases at J, with 11 bases in the middle. In nucleotides, the CDR3 is TGTGCCAGCAGTCCGGGCCATTCCTATGGCTACACCTTC. Protein: CASSPGHSYGYTF.

In its sample, this clonotype was seen a few times. The chain employs TRBV12-3 or TRBV12-4 and TRBJ1-2, with 7 positions matching TRBD1. J gave up 8 bases and V 8 bases, and 8 bases lay outside the gene matches. This CDR3 spans 12 amino acids. The CDR3 region is CASALQGIGYTF. The CDR3 nucleotides read TGTGCCAGCGCCCTACAGGGGATCGGCTACACCTTC.

This clonotype is termed large. The chain carries TRBV12-3 or TRBV12-4 and TRBJ1-2; D is unresolved. This CDR3 has 15 amino acids. The V and J ends lost 1 base and 1 base respectively, with 10 bases between them. The CDR3 is CASSLGPELNYGYTF. The CDR3 DNA follows: TGTGCCAGCAGTTTAGGTCCAGAACTTAACTATGGCTACACCTTC.

This sequence joins TRBV12-3 or TRBV12-4 and TRBJ1-2, with D maybe TRBD1 (6 bases). The germline V and J ends were trimmed by 3 bases and 14 bases, with 16 bases remaining between them. The CDR3 totals 12 residues. CDR3 protein: CASSFGATGTTF. Written as DNA, the CDR3 is TGTGCCAGCAGTTTTGGGGCTACAGGGACTACCTTC.

This clonotype is deemed medium-sized. This sequence joins TRBV12-3 or TRBV12-4 and TRBJ1-2; D is ambiguous. The CDR3 is made up of 14 amino acids. Trimming shortened V by 3 bases and J by 4 bases, and 12 bases separated the two germline ends. The CDR3 spells CASSFRRSAYGYTF. CDR3 in DNA: TGTGCCAGCAGTTTTCGTAGGTCCGCCTATGGCTACACCTTC.

The J gene is TRBJ1-2, the V gene TRBV12-3 or TRBV12-4, with 9 bases lining up with TRBD1. The V and J ends lost 8 bases and 6 bases, in that order; junction bases with no gene match: 10. The CDR3 consists of 14 residues. In DNA, the CDR3 is TGTGCCAGCTCGGACAGGGGCCGATCGAATGGCTACACCTTC. Protein product: CASSDRGRSNGYTF.

Ten or more counts support this clonotype. J is TRBJ1-2 and V is TRBV12-3 or TRBV12-4; D might be TRBD1 (5 bases). Trimming pared 3 bases from V and 4 bases from J, leaving 18 bases between. The CDR3 loop spans 16 amino acids. The CDR3 region is CASSLEGPRSVYGYTF. CDR3 nucleotides: TGTGCCAGCAGTTTGGAGGGACCCCGATCGGTCTATGGCTACACCTTC.

In this sample, this clonotype is medium-sized. The chain combines TRBV12-3 or TRBV12-4 with TRBJ1-2; the D is unclear. V lost 5 bases to trimming and J lost 8 bases, with 12 bases between them. The CDR3 sequence is 12 residues long. The CDR3 region has the DNA TGTGCCAGCAGTCCCTCGGACCGGGGCTACACCTTC. It yields the protein CASSPSDRGYTF.

In this sample, this clonotype is large (0.1 to 1%). V gene TRBV12-3 or TRBV12-4 combines with J gene TRBJ1-2, with 8 nucleotides matching TRBD1. The CDR3 sequence is 13 residues long. Losses at the gene ends were 7 bases for V and 8 bases for J; bases not matched to a gene: 9. The CDR3 coding sequence is TGTGCCAGCACAAAGGGACAGGCATGGGGCTACACCTTC. Its protein is CASTKGQAWGYTF.

The V call is TRBV12-3 or TRBV12-4, the J call TRBJ1-2; TRBD1 aligns across 9 bases. V was pared by 6 bases and J by 3 bases, with 2 bases of the junction left unmatched. This CDR3 has 13 amino acids. The CDR3 sequence: CASSWDRDYGYTF. The CDR3 DNA reads TGTGCCAGCAGCTGGGACAGGGACTATGGCTACACCTTC.

This clonotype is medium-sized. The chain recombines TRBV12-3 or TRBV12-4 with TRBJ1-2; D gene unclear. This CDR3 spans 12 amino acids. Trimming removed 3 bases at V and 6 bases at J, with 8 bases between. The CDR3 loop is CASSFSGNGYTF. The CDR3, as DNA: TGTGCCAGCAGTTTCTCGGGAAATGGCTACACCTTC.

This clonotype was detected ten times or more. The chain has TRBV12-3 or TRBV12-4 and TRBJ1-2; D is perhaps TRBD1 (5 bases). The CDR3 covers 14 residues. Trimming took 5 bases from V and 5 from J, leaving 15 bases between them. CDR3 nucleotides: TGTGCCAGCAGTCCGAAAGGGGTTGGGTATGGCTACACCTTC. Its protein is CASSPKGVGYGYTF.

This clonotype is labeled medium-sized (0.01 to 0.1%). The genes are TRBV12-3 or TRBV12-4 and TRBJ1-2, with unresolved D. This CDR3 region has 11 residues. V was shortened by 3 bases and J by 4 bases, with 3 bases between the two germline ends. The CDR3 bases are TGTGCCAGCAGTTTTGGCTATGGCTACACCTTC. This sequence encodes CASSFGYGYTF.

This clonotype is deemed medium-sized. The gene calls are TRBV12-3 or TRBV12-4 and TRBJ1-2; tentatively, D is TRBD1 (5 bases). V dropped 5 bases and J dropped 2 bases, with 15 bases sitting between them. The CDR3 has 15 residues. CDR3 amino acids: CASSLTLGPNYGYTF. CDR3 coding DNA: TGTGCCAGCAGTCTGACTTTGGGGCCCAACTATGGCTACACCTTC.

V usage is TRBV12-3 or TRBV12-4 and J usage is TRBJ1-2, with D hard to call. The V end was cut by 2 bases, the J end by 3 bases, with 16 bases between. CDR3 length: 16 amino acids. The CDR3 is CASSLHPPVADYGYTF. The CDR3 bases are TGTGCCAGCAGTTTACACCCTCCAGTAGCCGACTATGGCTACACCTTC.

By proportion, this clonotype is medium-sized. V usage is TRBV12-3 or TRBV12-4 and J usage is TRBJ1-2, with 8 bases that match TRBD1. V lost 5 bases to trimming and J lost 12 bases; unmatched junction nucleotides: 8. The CDR3 consists of 12 residues. The CDR3 region is CASSQSDRANTF. The CDR3 nucleotides are TGTGCCAGCAGTCAATCGGACAGGGCCAACACCTTC.